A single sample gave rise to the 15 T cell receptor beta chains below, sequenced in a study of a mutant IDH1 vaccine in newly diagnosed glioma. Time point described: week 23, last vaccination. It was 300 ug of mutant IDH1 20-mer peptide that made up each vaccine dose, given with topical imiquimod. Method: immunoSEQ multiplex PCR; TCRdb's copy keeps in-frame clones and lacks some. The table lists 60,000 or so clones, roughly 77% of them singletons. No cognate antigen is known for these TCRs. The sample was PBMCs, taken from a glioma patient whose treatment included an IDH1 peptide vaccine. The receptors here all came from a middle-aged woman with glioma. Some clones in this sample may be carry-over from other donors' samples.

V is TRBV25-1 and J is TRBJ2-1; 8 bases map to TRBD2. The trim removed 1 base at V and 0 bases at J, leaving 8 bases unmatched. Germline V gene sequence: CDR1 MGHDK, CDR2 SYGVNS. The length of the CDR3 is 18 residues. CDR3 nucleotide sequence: TGTGCCAGCAGTGAATCCATCCGGCGGGGGGCCTCCTACAATGAGCAGTTCTTC. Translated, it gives CASSESIRRGASYNEQFF.

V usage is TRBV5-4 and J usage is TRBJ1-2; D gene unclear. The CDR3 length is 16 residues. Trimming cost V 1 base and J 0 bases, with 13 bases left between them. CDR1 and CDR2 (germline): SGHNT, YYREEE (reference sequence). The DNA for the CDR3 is TGTGCCAGCAGCTTGTACGGAGGTTTGACTAACTATGGCTACACCTTC. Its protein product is CASSLYGGLTNYGYTF.

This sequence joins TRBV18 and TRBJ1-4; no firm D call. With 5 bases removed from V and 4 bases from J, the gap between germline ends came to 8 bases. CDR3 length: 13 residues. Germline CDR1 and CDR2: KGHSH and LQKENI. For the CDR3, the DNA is TGTGCCAGCTCATCGGCCTTTAATGAAAAACTGTTTTTT. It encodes CASSSAFNEKLFF.

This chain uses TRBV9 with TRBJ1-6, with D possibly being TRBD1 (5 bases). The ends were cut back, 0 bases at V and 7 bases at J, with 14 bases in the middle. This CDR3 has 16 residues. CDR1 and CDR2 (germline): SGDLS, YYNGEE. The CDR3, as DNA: TGTGCCAGCAGCGTAGCTGCCCAGGGTCGGAATTCACCCCTCCACTTT. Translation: CASSVAAQGRNSPLHF.

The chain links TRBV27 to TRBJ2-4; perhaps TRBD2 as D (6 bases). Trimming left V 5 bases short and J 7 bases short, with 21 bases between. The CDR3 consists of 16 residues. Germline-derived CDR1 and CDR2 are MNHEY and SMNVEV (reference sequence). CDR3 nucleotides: TGTGCCAGCAGTCCAGGAGGGGCCCCTCAAAAGAACATTCAGTACTTC. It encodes CASSPGGAPQKNIQYF.

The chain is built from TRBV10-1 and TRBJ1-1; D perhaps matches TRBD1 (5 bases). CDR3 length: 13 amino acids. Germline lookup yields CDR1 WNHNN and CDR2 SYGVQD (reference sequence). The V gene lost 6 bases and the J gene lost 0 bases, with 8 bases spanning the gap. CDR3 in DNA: TGCGCCAGCAGAAGGACACTGAACACTGAAGCTTTCTTT. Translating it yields CASRRTLNTEAFF.

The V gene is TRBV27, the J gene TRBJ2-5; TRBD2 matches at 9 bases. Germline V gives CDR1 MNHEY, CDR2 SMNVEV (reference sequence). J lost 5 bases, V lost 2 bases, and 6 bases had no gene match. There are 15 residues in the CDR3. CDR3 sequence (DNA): TGTGCCAGCAGTTTAGCGGGGGGGCCGGGGGAGACCCAGTACTTC. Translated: CASSLAGGPGETQYF.

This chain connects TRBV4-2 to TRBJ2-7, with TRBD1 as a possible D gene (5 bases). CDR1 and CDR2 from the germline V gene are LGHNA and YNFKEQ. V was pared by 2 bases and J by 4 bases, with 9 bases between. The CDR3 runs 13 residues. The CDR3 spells CASSQSDSYEQYF. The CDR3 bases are TGTGCCAGCAGCCAATCAGACAGTTACGAGCAGTACTTC.

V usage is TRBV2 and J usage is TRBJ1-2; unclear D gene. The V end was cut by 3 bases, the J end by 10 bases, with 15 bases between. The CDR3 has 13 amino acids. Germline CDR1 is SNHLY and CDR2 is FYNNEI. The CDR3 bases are TGTGCCAGCAGTGACGGGTCCATTCGGGACTACACCTTC. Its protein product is CASSDGSIRDYTF.

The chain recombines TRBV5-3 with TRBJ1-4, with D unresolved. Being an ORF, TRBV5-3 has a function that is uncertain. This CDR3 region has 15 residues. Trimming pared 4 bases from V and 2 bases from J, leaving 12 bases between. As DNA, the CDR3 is TGTGCCAGAAGCCTAATTCAGAGGACTAATGAAAAACTGTTTTTT. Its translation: CARSLIQRTNEKLFF.

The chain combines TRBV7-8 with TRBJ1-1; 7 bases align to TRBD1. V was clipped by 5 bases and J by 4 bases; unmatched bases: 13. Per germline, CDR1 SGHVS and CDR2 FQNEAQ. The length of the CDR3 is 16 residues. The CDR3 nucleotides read TGTGCCAGCAGCCCTGTTACAGGGGATCTGGGCACTGAAGCTTTCTTT. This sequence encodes CASSPVTGDLGTEAFF.

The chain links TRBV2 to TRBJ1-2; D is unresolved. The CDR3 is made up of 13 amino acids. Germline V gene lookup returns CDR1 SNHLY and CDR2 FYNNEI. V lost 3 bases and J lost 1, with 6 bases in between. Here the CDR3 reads CASSDSFNYGYTF. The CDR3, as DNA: TGTGCCAGCAGTGATAGCTTTAACTATGGCTACACCTTC.

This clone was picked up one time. The CDR3 protein is CASSPRTGGLTGELFF. CDR3 DNA: TGTGCCAGCAGCCCGCGGACAGGGGGATTGACCGGGGAGCTGTTTTTT. The J gene is TRBJ2-2, the V gene TRBV7-8, with 10 bases lining up with TRBD1. The CDR3 spans 16 residues. V lost 5 bases, J lost 5 bases, and 8 bases stayed unmatched. Germline loops: CDR1 SGHVS, CDR2 FQNEAQ.

The CDR3 nucleotides read TGTGCCAGCAGCTTAGATGGGGCAGGTTCTGAAAAACTGTTTTTT. It translates to CASSLDGAGSEKLFF. This chain links TRBV7-9 with TRBJ1-4; D might be TRBD1 (5 bases). Trimming stripped 1 base from V and 7 bases from J, with 13 bases between. This CDR3 is built from 15 residues. CDR1 and CDR2 from the germline V gene are SEHNR and FQNEAQ (reference sequence).

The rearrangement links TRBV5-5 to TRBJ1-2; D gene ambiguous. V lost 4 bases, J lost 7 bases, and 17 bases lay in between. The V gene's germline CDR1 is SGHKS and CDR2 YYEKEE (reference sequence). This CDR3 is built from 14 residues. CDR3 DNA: TGTGCCAGCAGCCAGGAGCACGGGCGGCTTGGCTACACCTTC. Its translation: CASSQEHGRLGYTF.